Sequencing of this T cell receptor (beta chain) was carried out in a study of beta chain features in type 1 diabetes. Looking at the study overall: What patients shared with healthy donors was a similar profile of age, gender and cell yields.

This clone was counted between two and nine times. The antigen is not known. The study reverse transcribed the entire isolated RNA, so it sequenced expressed TCRB transcripts. The method was immunoSEQ multiplex PCR; TCRdb's version includes in-frame clones alone and lacks a portion of them. The repertoire includes about 270,000 clones, roughly an eighth of them detected once, and 0.015% to 0.02% sits in the top ten. Overall study findings and caveats: People with Type 1 diabetes carried modestly yet significantly shorter TCRB CDR3s in all four CD4+ subsets. Although PCR might favor shorter templates, it would do so equally in patients and controls. In type 1 diabetes patients, VDJ junctions had fewer insertions; deletions at these junctions were more frequent.

The sample consisted of naive CD4+ T cells from blood. The source is a man aged 30 to 39 with type 1 diabetes.

The CDR3 here is CASSPWTGDQETQYF. The CDR3 bases are TGTGCCAGCAGTCCTTGGACAGGGGACCAAGAGACCCAGTACTTC. The chain is built from TRBV28 and TRBJ2-5; 9 bases agree with TRBD1. The CDR3 sequence is 15 residues long. J gave up 0 bases and V 5 bases, and 4 bases lay outside the gene matches. Germline V gives CDR1 MDHEN, CDR2 SYDVKM.